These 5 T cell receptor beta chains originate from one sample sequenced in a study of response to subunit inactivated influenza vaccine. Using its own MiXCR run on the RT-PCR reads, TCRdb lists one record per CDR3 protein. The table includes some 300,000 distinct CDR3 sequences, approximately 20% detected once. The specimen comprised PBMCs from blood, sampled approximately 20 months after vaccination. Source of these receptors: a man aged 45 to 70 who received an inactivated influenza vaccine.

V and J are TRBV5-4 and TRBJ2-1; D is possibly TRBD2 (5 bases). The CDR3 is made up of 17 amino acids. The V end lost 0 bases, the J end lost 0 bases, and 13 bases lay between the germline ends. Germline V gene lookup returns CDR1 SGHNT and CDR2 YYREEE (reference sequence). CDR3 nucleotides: TGTGCCAGCAGCTTGGGTCTACAAGGGAGCTCCTACAATGAGCAGTTCTTC. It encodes CASSLGLQGSSYNEQFF.

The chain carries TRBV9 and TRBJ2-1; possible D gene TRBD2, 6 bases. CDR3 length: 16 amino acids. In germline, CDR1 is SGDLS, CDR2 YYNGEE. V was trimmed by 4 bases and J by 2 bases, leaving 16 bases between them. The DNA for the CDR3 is TGTGCCAGCAGCCTCTTGACTAGTCTTCCCTACAATGAGCAGTTCTTC. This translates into CASSLLTSLPYNEQFF.

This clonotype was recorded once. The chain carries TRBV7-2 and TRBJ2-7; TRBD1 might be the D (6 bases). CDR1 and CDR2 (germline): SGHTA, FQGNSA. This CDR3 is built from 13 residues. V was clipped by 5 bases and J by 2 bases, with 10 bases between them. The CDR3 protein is CASSIRQAYEQYF. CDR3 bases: TGTGCCAGCAGCATCCGACAGGCCTACGAGCAGTACTTC.

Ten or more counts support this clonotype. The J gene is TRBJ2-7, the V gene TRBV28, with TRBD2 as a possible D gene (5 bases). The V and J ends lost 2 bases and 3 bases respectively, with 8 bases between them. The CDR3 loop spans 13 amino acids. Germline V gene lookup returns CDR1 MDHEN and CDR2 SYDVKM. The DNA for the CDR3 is TGTGCCAGCAGTTTAAGAGGGCTCTACGAGCAGTACTTC. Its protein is CASSLRGLYEQYF.

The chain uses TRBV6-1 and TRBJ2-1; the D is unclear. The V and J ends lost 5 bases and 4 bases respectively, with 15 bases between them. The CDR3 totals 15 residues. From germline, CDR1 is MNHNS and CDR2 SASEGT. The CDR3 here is CASSRADEFYNEQFF. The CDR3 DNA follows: TGTGCCAGCAGTAGGGCAGACGAATTTTACAATGAGCAGTTCTTC.